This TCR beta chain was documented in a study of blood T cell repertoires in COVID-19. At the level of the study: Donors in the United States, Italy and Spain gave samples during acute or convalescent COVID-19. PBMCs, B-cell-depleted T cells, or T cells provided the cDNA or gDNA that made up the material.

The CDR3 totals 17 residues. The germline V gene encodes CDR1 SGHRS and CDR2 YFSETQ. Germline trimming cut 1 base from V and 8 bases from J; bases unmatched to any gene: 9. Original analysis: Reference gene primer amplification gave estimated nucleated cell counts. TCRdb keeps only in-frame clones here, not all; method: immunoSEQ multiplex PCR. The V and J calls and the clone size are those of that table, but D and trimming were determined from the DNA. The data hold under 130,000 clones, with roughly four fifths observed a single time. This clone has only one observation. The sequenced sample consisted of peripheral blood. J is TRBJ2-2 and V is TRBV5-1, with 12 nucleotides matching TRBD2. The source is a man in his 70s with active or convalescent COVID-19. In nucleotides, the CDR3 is TGCGCCAGCAGCTTGAGACTAGCGGGGGCCCAACGGGGGGAGCTGTTTTTT. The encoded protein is CASSLRLAGAQRGELFF.